This T cell receptor (beta chain) was sequenced for a study of shared clonotypes between healthy human individuals. Study-level results: What naive subsets generally showed was a larger estimated richness than memory subsets showed. Owing to a small donor count, the genetic and exposure-history diversity represented was limited.

The sample holds a few counts of this clone. The antigen is not known. TCRdb's table, derived via immunoSEQ multiplex PCR, lists solely in-frame clones and lacks some. The data show nearly 1,000,000 clones, with approximately 80% seen just once and about 1.5% held by the top ten. All the donors were Caucasian adults who lived in Nashville, Tennessee. CDR3 length equals 17 residues. Germline-derived CDR1 and CDR2 are LGHNA and YNFKEQ. Trimming removed 0 bases from V and 0 bases from J; junction bases left unmatched: 5. This rearrangement joins TRBV4-2 to TRBJ2-3; 8 nucleotides match TRBD1. The sequencing sample was made of memory CD4+ T cells sorted from blood. As for subset: CD45RA-negative fraction. This sequence originates from a man in his late teens or twenties in good health. The CDR3 loop reads CASSQDADRVSTDTQYF. The DNA for the CDR3 is TGTGCCAGCAGCCAAGATGCGGACAGGGTCAGCACAGATACGCAGTATTTT.